This TCR beta chain was documented in a study of blood T cell repertoires in COVID-19. Study summary: COVID-19 samples collected from the United States, Italy and Spain covered acute and convalescent phases. T cells, B-cell-depleted T cells, or PBMCs provided the cDNA or gDNA that served as material.

The germline gives CDR1 KGHDR, CDR2 SFDVKD. The junction had 7 bases not matched to a gene; V was cut back by 2 bases and J by 4 bases. This CDR3 contains 16 residues. Per the original data handling: From reference gene primer amplification, estimates of nucleated cell counts were derived. Here immunoSEQ multiplex PCR was the method, and the copy in TCRdb shows in-frame clones only, minus some. The V and J calls and clone size are taken from that table; D and trimming were inferred from the DNA. Found here are about 98,000 clones, 70% to 80% of them singletons; the top ten hold roughly a quarter. The sample was peripheral blood. The chain links TRBV24-1 to TRBJ2-5; 9 bases are a match to TRBD1. This sequence was found in a man between 65 and 80 years old with acute or convalescent COVID-19. Here the CDR3 reads CATSDSVTGGGETQYF. The DNA of the CDR3 is TGTGCCACCAGTGATTCGGTGACAGGGGGGGGAGAGACCCAGTACTTC.